These T cell receptor beta chains were read from a single sample in a study of CD8+CD57+ T cells in acquired aplastic anemia. In TCRdb, the reads were re-called with MiXCR into one record per CDR3 protein. The data contain some 190,000 distinct CDR3 sequences, 35% to 50% of them seen just once; the ten biggest clones take up 2.5% to 3.5%. The specimen sequenced was sorted CD4+, CD8+, or CD8+CD57+ T cells (not recorded which) from PBMCs. These receptors originate from a human donor in good health. Each CDR3 is given with its conserved first and last residue. A D gene is named only where the DNA matches it firmly. The size of a clone is reported for some rows only, either as once, few or many, or as a class for expanded clones.

D gene,clone size,J gene,V gene,CDR3 DNA,CDR3 protein
TRBD2,many,TRBJ2-1,TRBV7-2,TGTGCCAGCAGCTCGGGACTAGCGGGGGCCAATGAGCAGTTCTTC,CASSSGLAGANEQFF
-,many,TRBJ2-2,TRBV11-2,TGTGCCAGCAGCCCCATAGCAGGGAACACCGGGGAGCTGTTTTTT,CASSPIAGNTGELFF
-,many,TRBJ2-3,TRBV12-3/TRBV12-4,TGTGCCAGCAGTTTCGGTTCCCACGGTACGCAGTATTTT,CASSFGSHGTQYF
TRBD1,many,TRBJ2-7,TRBV3-1,TGTGCCAGCAGCCCCTACGACAGGGTCCACGAGCAGTACTTC,CASSPYDRVHEQYF
-,-,TRBJ2-6,TRBV11-1,TGTGCCAGCAGCTACGGCAGAACCTCTGGGGCCAACGTCCTGACTTTC,CASSYGRTSGANVLTF
-,once,TRBJ1-2,TRBV28,TGTGCCAGCGGCCAAGGGTATGGCTACACCTTC,CASGQGYGYTF
-,few,TRBJ1-2,TRBV10-3,TGTGCCATCAGTGAGGGGGCTCAGAACTATGGCTACACCTTC,CAISEGAQNYGYTF
-,-,TRBJ2-7,TRBV14,TGTGCCAGCAGCCAAGTCTTGTTTTCGTACGAGCAGTACTTC,CASSQVLFSYEQYF
TRBD2,many,TRBJ2-1,TRBV20-1,TGCAGTGCCACCCCTAGCGGCTCCTACAATGAGCAGTTCTTC,CSATPSGSYNEQFF
-,-,TRBJ2-1,TRBV24-1,TGTGCCACCAGCTTCAGGGACAATGAGCAGTTCTTC,CATSFRDNEQFF
-,many,TRBJ1-5,TRBV20-1,TGCAGTGCTAGGAGACTTACCGATCAGCCCCAGCATTTT,CSARRLTDQPQHF
-,many,TRBJ1-5,TRBV9,TGTGCCAGCAGCGTAGCCCCGGACTGGGGTAAGCCCCAGCATTTT,CASSVAPDWGKPQHF
TRBD2,-,TRBJ2-5,TRBV4-2,TGTGCCAGCAGCTTGACTAGCGGCACCCAAGAGACCCAGTACTTC,CASSLTSGTQETQYF
TRBD1,-,TRBJ2-2,TRBV24-1,TGTGCCACCAGTGCCCTGGGACAGACCGGGGAGCTGTTTTTT,CATSALGQTGELFF
TRBD1,-,TRBJ2-1,TRBV3-1,TGTGCCAGCAGCCAAGCTCTCCGGACAGGGGGCGGGAATGAGCAGTTCTTC,CASSQALRTGGGNEQFF
-,-,TRBJ2-7,TRBV7-3,TGTGCCAGCAGCCAACTGACTACCTACGAGCAGTACTTC,CASSQLTTYEQYF
TRBD2,once,TRBJ2-5,TRBV20-1,TGCAGTGCCAGCGTAGCGGGGCGGGGTGAGACCCAGTACTTC,CSASVAGRGETQYF
-,-,TRBJ1-6,TRBV15,TGTGCCACCAGCAGGTTAAGCTCCTATAATTCACCCCTCCACTTT,CATSRLSSYNSPLHF
-,many,TRBJ1-2,TRBV7-8,TGTGCCAGCAGCTTAGCTAAGGGTGTTGGCTACACCTTC,CASSLAKGVGYTF
-,many,TRBJ1-5,TRBV19,TGTGCCAGTAGTATCAAAGGGGGGCAACAGCCCCAGCATTTT,CASSIKGGQQPQHF
TRBD1,-,TRBJ1-2,TRBV5-1,TGCGCCAGCAGCTTAGAAACAGGGGGCGATGGCTACACCTTC,CASSLETGGDGYTF
-,-,TRBJ2-7,TRBV10-3,TGTGCCATCAGTGAGCCGGGTATCTTCTACGAGCAGTACTTC,CAISEPGIFYEQYF
-,few,TRBJ2-2,TRBV27,TGTGCCAGCAGTTTAACATACGCTAGGACCGGGGAGCTGTTTTTT,CASSLTYARTGELFF
TRBD1,many,TRBJ1-3,TRBV7-9,TGTGCCAGCAGCTTAGCATCAGGGGGCTCTGGAAACACCATATATTTT,CASSLASGGSGNTIYF
-,-,TRBJ2-5,TRBV9,TGTGCCAGCAGCGTAGCGGGCAGGCGTCAAGAGACCCAGTACTTC,CASSVAGRRQETQYF
TRBD1,-,TRBJ2-3,TRBV9,TGTGCCAGCAGCGCAGGGGGTGATACGCAGTATTTT,CASSAGGDTQYF
-,-,TRBJ2-1,TRBV7-3,TGTGCCAGCAGTATTAGGGGACAAAGCTCCTACAATGAGCAGTTCTTC,CASSIRGQSSYNEQFF
TRBD1,-,TRBJ1-2,TRBV15,TGTGCCACCAGCAAAGACCGGGACAGGGTAGGGTACACCTTC,CATSKDRDRVGYTF
-,few,TRBJ2-3,TRBV20-1,TGCAGTGTACGACCCGGGCCCTCGCACGGCGCAGATACGCAGTATTTT,CSVRPGPSHGADTQYF
-,-,TRBJ2-5,TRBV10-3,TGTGCCATCAGCGCTAGGGGGGGGTCCGAGACCCAGTACTTC,CAISARGGSETQYF
TRBD2,many,TRBJ2-3,TRBV20-1,TGCAGTGCTAGTCCTAGCGGGAGGCGCACAGATACGCAGTATTTT,CSASPSGRRTDTQYF
-,-,TRBJ2-3,TRBV24-1,TGTGCCACCAGTGAACACTACACAGATACGCAGTATTTT,CATSEHYTDTQYF
-,-,TRBJ2-3,TRBV10-3,TGTGCCACCAGGACCCCAGATAGCACAGATACGCAGTATTTT,CATRTPDSTDTQYF
-,many,TRBJ2-3,TRBV5-1,TGCGCCAGCAGCTTCCTTTCGGAACCTAGCACAGATACGCAGTATTTT,CASSFLSEPSTDTQYF
-,many,TRBJ2-2,TRBV4-1,TGCGCCAGCAGCCGCGCGGTGGCCGGGGAGCTGTTTTTT,CASSRAVAGELFF
TRBD1,many,TRBJ2-3,TRBV20-1,TGCAGTGCCACGACAGGGATGGCAGATACGCAGTATTTT,CSATTGMADTQYF
-,once,TRBJ1-6,TRBV2,TGTGCCAGCAGTGAAATGCAGGGAGCAACTTCACCCCTCCACTTT,CASSEMQGATSPLHF
-,many,TRBJ1-2,TRBV9,TGTGCCAGCGGGGGGGACGGAGGGAGATATGGCTACACCTTC,CASGGDGGRYGYTF
-,-,TRBJ2-5,TRBV2,TGTGCCAGCAGTACAGGGATGACCCAGTACTTC,CASSTGMTQYF
-,many,TRBJ2-3,TRBV20-1,-,CSATVGVWASGTDTRYF
-,-,TRBJ1-2,TRBV29-1,TGCAGCGTTCTGATCGGACGGAACTATGGCTACACCTTC,CSVLIGRNYGYTF
-,-,TRBJ2-5,TRBV15,TGTGCCACATGCAGTATATCTGGGACGACCCAGTACTTC,CATCSISGTTQYF
-,many,TRBJ2-1,TRBV7-8,TGTGCCGGCAGCTTAGGCGGCAGGAATGAGCAGTTCTTC,CAGSLGGRNEQFF
-,few,TRBJ2-3,TRBV12-3/TRBV12-4,TGTGCCAGCAGTTTAAAACCCACCGTGCTATCGAACACAGATACGCAGTATTTT,CASSLKPTVLSNTDTQYF